One and the same sample provided the 11 T cell receptor beta chains below, sequenced in a study of CXCR3-negative and CXCR3-positive naive CD8 T cells. Through 5' RACE with UMI labels, the TRB cDNA libraries were prepared. After re-calling the 5' RACE reads, TCRdb lists one entry per CDR3 protein, DNA absent. This sample's clone table lists 70,000 to 95,000 distinct CDR3 sequences. The specimen sequenced was naive CXCR3- CD8+ T cells from blood. Sample subset: CD45RO-CCR7+CD27+CD95- naive CD8+ T cells lacking CXCR3 (TNR3-). The receptors come from a human donor in good health. Some clones in this sample may be carry-over from other donors' samples.

The chain joins TRBV13 to TRBJ2-7; TCRdb returns TRBD1, unconfirmable since there is no DNA. CDR3 length: 14 residues. Germline CDR1 is PRHDT and CDR2 is FYEKMQ (reference sequence). Here the CDR3 reads CASSYGTGVYEQYF. Full variable domain (rest looked up from reference TRBV13 and TRBJ2-7): AAGVIQSPRHLIKEKRETATLKCYPIPRHDTVYWYQQGPGQDPQFLISFYEKMQSDKGSIPDRFSAQQFSDYHSELNMSSLELGDSALYFCASSYGTGVYEQYFGPGTRLTVT.

This chain connects TRBV28 to TRBJ2-3; TCRdb selects TRBD2, and the lack of DNA leaves this call unchecked. Germline V lookup: CDR1 MDHEN, CDR2 SYDVKM. CDR3 length: 16 residues. CDR3 sequence: CASSFSGAGMTDTQYF.

V and J are TRBV4-1 and TRBJ1-1. Germline CDR1 and CDR2: MGHRA and YSYEKL. The CDR3 contains 13 residues. CDR3: CASSPLTSTEAFF.

The chain combines TRBV27 with TRBJ2-7. This CDR3 contains 13 residues. Germline V lookup: CDR1 MNHEY, CDR2 SMNVEV (reference sequence). CDR3 region: CASSSGPPYEQYF.

V and J are TRBV15 and TRBJ1-1; the D call from TCRdb, TRBD1, cannot be confirmed without DNA. There are 15 residues in the CDR3. Germline CDR1 LNHNV, CDR2 YYDKDF (reference sequence). CDR3 sequence reads: CATSTPGLKSTEAFF.

The chain is built from TRBV29-1 and TRBJ2-5; the TRBD1 assignment by TCRdb is unverifiable without DNA. The V gene's germline CDR1 is SQVTM and CDR2 ANQGSEA. CDR3 size: 16 residues. Here the CDR3 reads CSVDWQGEIHQETQYF.

The chain recombines TRBV10-1 with TRBJ2-7. Germline assignment: CDR1 WNHNN and CDR2 SYGVQD (reference sequence). This CDR3 is built from 13 residues. The CDR3 is CASSESSSYEQYF.

The rearrangement uses TRBV20-1 and TRBJ2-7; the D call from TCRdb, TRBD2, cannot be confirmed without DNA. The germline CDR1 and CDR2 sequences are DFQATT and SNEGSKA (reference sequence). The CDR3 loop spans 14 amino acids. The CDR3 here is CSASKPGPLAEQYF.

The V call is TRBV7-9, the J call TRBJ2-7. CDR3 length: 14 residues. Per the germline V gene, CDR1 is SEHNR and CDR2 is FQNEAQ (reference sequence). The CDR3 here is CASSLATADMEQYF.

CDR3 protein: CSAPGVTEAFF. The rearrangement joins TRBV29-1 to TRBJ1-1. CDR3 length equals 11 residues. The germline V gene has CDR1 SQVTM and CDR2 ANQGSEA.

The chain carries TRBV5-1 and TRBJ2-1; lacking DNA, the TRBD2 call made by TCRdb goes unchecked. The length of the CDR3 is 15 residues. CDR1 is SGHRS and CDR2 is YFSETQ in the germline V gene. The CDR3: CASKTDQLFAGEQFF.